The next 10 T cell receptor beta chains were all read from a single sample in a study of PD-L1 blockade in urothelial cancer. TCRdb keeps only in-frame clones here, not all; method: immunoSEQ multiplex PCR. This sample has roughly 90,000 clones, with more than 70% found just once. The sample's time point: pretreatment peripheral blood. The material sequenced was PBMCs, taken around atezolizumab (anti-PD-L1) treatment. Source of these receptors: an elderly woman with urothelial cancer.

The rearrangement joins TRBV6-1 to TRBJ2-2; 8 bases match TRBD1. The CDR3 spans 17 residues. Germline loops: CDR1 MNHNS, CDR2 SASEGT. The J segment lost 1 base and the V segment lost 3 bases, leaving 7 bases of the junction unmatched. The CDR3 sequence: CASSDLRGPLNTGELFF. The CDR3 DNA follows: TGTGCCAGCAGTGACCTCAGGGGGCCCCTGAACACCGGGGAGCTGTTTTTT.

The gene calls are TRBV28 and TRBJ1-1; possible D gene TRBD1, 6 bases. Trimming stripped 6 bases from V and 3 bases from J, with 17 bases between. The CDR3 has 15 residues. Germline V gene data show CDR1 as MDHEN and CDR2 as SYDVKM. The CDR3 DNA sequence: TGTGCCAGCAGGACCTGGGGGGGGCTTCACACTGAAGCTTTCTTT. Translating it yields CASRTWGGLHTEAFF.

CDR3 region: CASSQGGQSNQPQHF. DNA for the CDR3: TGCGCCAGCAGCCAAGGGGGACAGAGCAATCAGCCCCAGCATTTT. The chain carries TRBV4-1 and TRBJ1-5; 7 bases line up with TRBD1. The germline CDR1 and CDR2 sequences are MGHRA and YSYEKL. The CDR3 contains 15 residues. The junction had 1 base not matched to a gene; V was cut back by 1 base and J by 1 base.

The V call is TRBV5-1, the J call TRBJ1-4; weak D call: TRBD1 (5 bases). Trimming stripped 5 bases from V and 4 bases from J, with 9 bases between. Germline CDR1 and CDR2: SGHRS and YFSETQ. This CDR3 is 13 amino acids long. The CDR3 reads CASSDSFNEKLFF. The CDR3 DNA follows: TGCGCCAGCAGTGACAGTTTTAATGAAAAACTGTTTTTT.

This chain connects TRBV10-1 to TRBJ1-1; a weak D match, TRBD1 (6 bases). The CDR3 extends over 12 amino acids. The ends were cut back, 2 bases at V and 11 bases at J, with 12 bases in the middle. Germline V CDR1 and CDR2: WNHNN, SYGVQD (reference sequence). In nucleotides, the CDR3 is TGCGCCAGCAGTGAGGGGACAAGGGCCGCTTTCTTT. Its protein product is CASSEGTRAAFF.

The V call is TRBV28, the J call TRBJ2-1, with 12 bases that match TRBD2. The CDR3 has 17 residues. The ends lost 1 base at V and 6 bases at J; junction bases unmatched: 7. Germline V gene data show CDR1 as MDHEN and CDR2 as SYDVKM. CDR3 in amino acids: CASSLLTSGSLSNEQFF. CDR3 nucleotides: TGTGCCAGCAGTTTATTGACTAGCGGGAGTCTCAGCAATGAGCAGTTCTTC.

The rearrangement joins TRBV5-8 to TRBJ1-5, with a tentative D call TRBD1 (5 bases). The CDR3 has 16 residues. The germline V gene encodes CDR1 SGHTS and CDR2 YDEGEE. V was pared by 1 base and J by 4 bases, with 15 bases between. CDR3 protein: CASSLLTTRGNQPQHF. The DNA for the CDR3 is TGTGCCAGCAGCTTGCTCACAACCCGGGGGAATCAGCCCCAGCATTTT.

V is TRBV11-3 and J is TRBJ2-3, with 8 positions matching TRBD2. The CDR3 runs to 16 residues. With V trimmed by 5 bases and J by 4 bases, 11 bases remained unmatched. Germline CDR1 reads SGHNT; CDR2 reads YENEEA. CDR3 coding DNA: TGTGCCAGCAGCCTCGGGGGGGGGATCGAGGCAGATACGCAGTATTTT. Protein: CASSLGGGIEADTQYF.

The V gene is TRBV11-2, the J gene TRBJ1-5; D is ambiguous. Trimming left V 1 base short and J 4 bases short, with 5 bases between. The CDR3 totals 13 residues. CDR1 is SGHAT, CDR2 FQNNGV, per germline. CDR3 loop: CASSLGQNQPQHF. The CDR3 DNA reads as TGTGCCAGCAGCTTAGGTCAAAATCAGCCCCAGCATTTT.

The chain has TRBV2 and TRBJ2-6, with D perhaps TRBD2 (6 bases). There are 17 residues in the CDR3. V lost 11 bases to trimming and J lost 0 bases, with 20 bases between them. CDR1 and CDR2 (germline): SNHLY, FYNNEI. In nucleotides, the CDR3 is TGTGCCGGGCGGCCGGGGGAGGTTAGCTCTGGGGCCAACGTCCTGACTTTC. This translates into CAGRPGEVSSGANVLTF.